Below are 28 T cell receptor beta chains sequenced from a single sample in a study of cytomegalovirus exposure and HLA in healthy donors. Researchers ran the PCR with 60 Vbeta and 13 Jbeta primers. TCRdb's copy holds only in-frame clones and misses some; the assay was immunoSEQ multiplex PCR. The sample consists of 90,000 to 130,000 clones, 75% to 80% of them appearing once. The sequencing sample was made of PBMCs. The receptor source for this set is a woman aged 25 to 45 in good health and CMV-seronegative.

With regard to this clone: Different DNA sequences within this sample yield the same CDR3. The V call is TRBV5-1, the J call TRBJ2-5, with 8 bases fitting TRBD1. The CDR3 contains 14 residues. CDR1 SGHRS and CDR2 YFSETQ come from the germline V gene. Unmatched junction bases numbered 6, after V lost 4 bases and J lost 4 bases. Written as DNA, the CDR3 is TGCGCCAGCAGCCCCGGACAGGGTCGAGAGACCCAGTACTTC. Encoded protein: CASSPGQGRETQYF.

The chain employs TRBV4-1 and TRBJ1-1, with no clear D. The CDR3 has 15 residues. Trimming shortened V by 0 bases and J by 4 bases, and 12 bases separated the two germline ends. Germline V gene lookup returns CDR1 MGHRA and CDR2 YSYEKL. In nucleotides, the CDR3 is TGCGCCAGCAGCCAAGATCCCGGACTAGGCACTGAAGCTTTCTTT. Translation gives CASSQDPGLGTEAFF.

The chain combines TRBV11-1 with TRBJ1-2; possible D gene TRBD1, 5 bases. V was trimmed by 4 bases and J by 5 bases, leaving 8 bases between them. The CDR3 length is 12 residues. CDR1 is SGHAT and CDR2 is FQDESV in the germline V gene (reference sequence). The CDR3 coding sequence is TGTGCCAGCAGCTCAGGGTATTATGGCTACACCTTC. This codes for CASSSGYYGYTF. The full variable domain, rest sourced from reference TRBV11-1 and TRBJ1-2, is EAEVAQSPRYKITEKSQAVAFWCDPISGHATLYWYRQILGQGPELLVQFQDESVVDDSQLPKDRFSAERLKGVDSTLKIQPAELGDSAMYLCASSSGYYGYTFGSGTRLTVV.

The CDR3 DNA follows: TGTGCCAGTAGTCCTCGGCGGGGTGGCTCACCCCTCCACTTT. Protein product: CASSPRRGGSPLHF. The J gene is TRBJ1-6, the V gene TRBV19; no firm D call. V was pared by 5 bases and J by 10 bases, with 15 bases between. This CDR3 is 14 amino acids long. Germline-derived CDR1 and CDR2 are LNHDA and SQIVND (reference sequence).

The V call is TRBV10-3, the J call TRBJ1-2; D not resolved. Trimming shortened V by 8 bases and J by 0 bases, and 16 bases separated the two germline ends. CDR3 length: 15 residues. CDR1 is ENHRY and CDR2 is SYGVKD in the germline V gene. The CDR3 bases are TGTGCCATCGGGCTGGGCTACAAAGCTAACTATGGCTACACCTTC. It specifies CAIGLGYKANYGYTF.

V usage is TRBV29-1 and J usage is TRBJ1-2; TRBD1 might be the D (6 bases). CDR3 length: 14 residues. Trimming left V 1 base short and J 2 bases short, with 11 bases between. Looked up from germline, CDR1 is SQVTM and CDR2 is ANQGSEA. In DNA form, the CDR3 reads TGCAGCGTTGAAGGCAGGGGCAAAAACTATGGCTACACCTTC. Translation: CSVEGRGKNYGYTF.

The gene calls are TRBV5-4 and TRBJ2-7; D ambiguous. In germline, CDR1 is SGHNT, CDR2 YYREEE (reference sequence). The CDR3 is made up of 14 amino acids. Trimming left V 0 bases short and J 2 bases short, with 9 bases between. CDR3 coding DNA: TGTGCCAGCAGCTTGGGGGCCCCGGCCTACGAGCAGTACTTC. This codes for CASSLGAPAYEQYF.

V usage is TRBV28 and J usage is TRBJ2-1, with 7 bases that match TRBD1. The germline gives CDR1 MDHEN, CDR2 SYDVKM. V gave up 4 bases and J gave up 12 bases; unmatched junction bases: 12. This CDR3 has 14 residues. The CDR3 loop is CASSSGQPPRGQFF. Written as DNA, the CDR3 is TGTGCCAGCAGTTCGGGACAGCCCCCGAGAGGGCAGTTCTTC. The variable domain in full, completed from reference TRBV28 and TRBJ2-1, reads DVKVTQSSRYLVKRTGEKVFLECVQDMDHENMFWYRQDPGLGLRLIYFSYDVKMKEKGDIPEGYSVSREKKERFSLILESASTNQTSMYLCASSSGQPPRGQFFGPGTRLTVL.

The chain is built from TRBV28 and TRBJ1-1; D call uncertain. Looked up from germline, CDR1 is MDHEN and CDR2 is SYDVKM. The V end lost 3 bases, the J end lost 1 base, and 6 bases lay between the germline ends. The CDR3 sequence is 13 residues long. As DNA, the CDR3 is TGTGCCAGCAGTTTCACTAAGAACACTGAAGCTTTCTTT. This encodes CASSFTKNTEAFF.

This chain connects TRBV7-2 to TRBJ1-1, with D possibly TRBD1 on 5 matching bases. The CDR3 runs to 16 residues. The ends were cut back, 1 base at V and 3 bases at J, with 15 bases in the middle. Germline CDR1 SGHTA, CDR2 FQGNSA. The CDR3 bases are TGTGCCAGCAGCTTAGGCTGGGGGGTTGAGGACACTGAAGCTTTCTTT. This translates into CASSLGWGVEDTEAFF.

V usage is TRBV6-6 and J usage is TRBJ2-7; 8 bases align to TRBD2. V was clipped by 8 bases and J by 4 bases; unmatched bases: 7. The CDR3 is 13 residues long. Germline-derived CDR1 and CDR2 are MNHNY and SVGAGI (reference sequence). Here the CDR3 reads CASGTGGQYEQYF. CDR3 bases: TGTGCCAGCGGTACGGGAGGGCAGTACGAGCAGTACTTC.

V is TRBV28 and J is TRBJ1-5; TRBD1 aligns across 8 bases. In germline, CDR1 is MDHEN, CDR2 SYDVKM. The CDR3 runs 17 residues. V lost 3 bases, J lost 2 bases, and 9 bases stayed unmatched. CDR3 residues: CASSFPLDREGNQPQHF. The DNA for the CDR3 is TGTGCCAGCAGTTTTCCCCTGGACAGGGAAGGCAATCAGCCCCAGCATTTT.

The chain employs TRBV4-2 and TRBJ1-3, with a tentative D call TRBD1 (5 bases). The V end was cut by 1 base, the J end by 2 bases, with 21 bases between. CDR3 size: 19 residues. Per the germline V gene, CDR1 is LGHNA and CDR2 is YNFKEQ. In DNA form, the CDR3 reads TGTGCCAGCAGCCAAGTTGGTCAGGGTGTCGACAGAGCTGGAAACACCATATATTTT. Protein sequence: CASSQVGQGVDRAGNTIYF.

The chain recombines TRBV21-1 with TRBJ1-1; the tabulated D call, TRBD1, remains unverified against the DNA. TRBV21-1 is termed a pseudogene. The CDR3 has 13 residues. The CDR3 loop reads CASRDRENTEAFF. DNA for the CDR3: TGTGCCAGCAGGGACAGGGAGAACACTGAAGCTTTCTTT.

The rearrangement uses TRBV7-2 and TRBJ2-3; D unclear. Trimming pared 5 bases from V and 10 bases from J, leaving 16 bases between. The CDR3 extends over 13 amino acids. Per the germline V gene, CDR1 is SGHTA and CDR2 is FQGNSA. The CDR3 region is CASSGVAPVPQYF. The CDR3 DNA reads TGTGCCAGCAGCGGAGTGGCCCCCGTTCCGCAGTATTTT.

J is TRBJ2-7 and V is TRBV2, with TRBD2 identical over 9 bases. The J segment lost 0 bases and the V segment lost 4 bases, leaving 4 bases of the junction unmatched. Germline CDR1 and CDR2: SNHLY and FYNNEI. This CDR3 is 15 amino acids long. CDR3 sequence reads: CASSGWTSASYEQYF. The CDR3 DNA sequence: TGTGCCAGCAGTGGGTGGACTAGCGCCTCCTACGAGCAGTACTTC.

The rearrangement uses TRBV7-2 and TRBJ2-1; 13 bases match TRBD2. Germline V gene sequence: CDR1 SGHTA, CDR2 FQGNSA. Trimming took 5 bases from V and 6 from J; bases not matched to a gene: 7. The CDR3 runs to 16 residues. CDR3 region: CASSPPGLAGRNEQFF. The CDR3 coding sequence is TGTGCCAGCAGCCCACCGGGACTAGCGGGACGCAATGAGCAGTTCTTC.

CDR3 nucleotides: TGCGCCAGCGGTCGCGGGAGAGGATACGAGCAGTACTTC. Protein product: CASGRGRGYEQYF. J is TRBJ2-7 and V is TRBV10-2; 7 bases match TRBD2. Germline V CDR1 and CDR2: WSHSY, SAAADI. The V and J ends lost 8 bases and 4 bases, in that order; junction bases with no gene match: 8. The CDR3 spans 13 residues.

This sequence joins TRBV6-1 and TRBJ1-1; tentative D call: TRBD1 (5 bases). The V and J ends lost 7 bases and 4 bases respectively, with 16 bases between them. Germline values: CDR1 MNHNS, CDR2 SASEGT. The length of the CDR3 is 14 residues. The DNA for the CDR3 is TGTGCCAGCAAGAGATCGACAGTTCCCACTGAAGCTTTCTTT. Translation gives CASKRSTVPTEAFF.

The chain has TRBV4-3 and TRBJ2-1, with D possibly being TRBD1 (5 bases). The CDR3 is made up of 15 amino acids. V lost 1 base and J 4 bases, leaving 11 bases between the germline ends. Germline V gives CDR1 LGHNA, CDR2 YSLEER. The CDR3 nucleotides read TGCGCCAGCAGCCAAGTTGACAGAAATTACAATGAGCAGTTCTTC. Encoded protein: CASSQVDRNYNEQFF.

V is TRBV6-5 and J is TRBJ1-1, with D possibly matching TRBD1 (6 bases). CDR3 length: 15 residues. CDR1 and CDR2 (germline): MNHEY, SVGAGI. The germline V and J ends were trimmed by 7 bases and 0 bases, with 15 bases remaining between them. CDR3 sequence reads: CASTRGGNMNTEAFF. The CDR3 DNA is TGTGCCAGCACGCGGGGGGGCAACATGAACACTGAAGCTTTCTTT.

The V call is TRBV27, the J call TRBJ2-1; possibly TRBD2 for D (5 bases). The CDR3 loop spans 14 amino acids. V was cut by 6 bases and J by 3 bases, with 12 bases left in between. Germline V gives CDR1 MNHEY, CDR2 SMNVEV (reference sequence). In DNA, the CDR3 is TGTGCCAGCAGGCACGGACTTAACTACAATGAGCAGTTCTTC. Protein: CASRHGLNYNEQFF.

V gene TRBV10-3 combines with J gene TRBJ1-2; no firm D call. From germline, CDR1 is ENHRY and CDR2 SYGVKD. There are 14 residues in the CDR3. V was pared by 1 base and J by 2 bases, with 8 bases between. The CDR3 sequence is CAISEWAENYGYTF. Written as DNA, the CDR3 is TGTGCCATCAGTGAGTGGGCCGAAAACTATGGCTACACCTTC.

This rearrangement joins TRBV5-4 to TRBJ2-4, with TRBD1 identical over 7 bases. The ends lost 4 bases at V and 2 bases at J; junction bases unmatched: 3. The germline V gene has CDR1 SGHNT and CDR2 YYREEE (reference sequence). This CDR3 has 14 residues. In DNA form, the CDR3 reads TGTGCCAGCAGCCCGGACAGGACCAAAAACATTCAGTACTTC. As protein: CASSPDRTKNIQYF. Together with reference TRBV5-4 and TRBJ2-4, the CDR3 gives the full variable domain: ETGVTQSPTHLIKTRGQQVTLRCSSQSGHNTVSWYQQALGQGPQFIFQYYREEENGRGNFPPRFSGLQFPNYSSELNVNALELDDSALYLCASSPDRTKNIQYFGAGTRLSVL.

This clone occurred once. V and J are TRBV4-1 and TRBJ1-2; TRBD1 matches at 8 bases. This CDR3 is 17 amino acids long. CDR1 is MGHRA and CDR2 is YSYEKL in the germline V gene. The junction had 10 bases not matched to a gene; V was cut back by 0 bases and J by 4 bases. In DNA, the CDR3 is TGCGCCAGCAGCCAAGACATTGCCAGGGGGCTGATCTATGGCTACACCTTC. The encoded protein is CASSQDIARGLIYGYTF.

V is TRBV2 and J is TRBJ1-2; the D is unclear. The ends were cut back, 5 bases at V and 4 bases at J, with 11 bases in the middle. The CDR3 covers 13 residues. Germline-derived CDR1 and CDR2 are SNHLY and FYNNEI. The CDR3 protein is CASSPGVPYGYTF. CDR3 bases: TGTGCCAGCAGTCCCGGAGTTCCCTATGGCTACACCTTC.

This clone was seen a single time. The genes are TRBV7-7 and TRBJ2-7; 7 bases map to TRBD1. Germline CDR1 reads SSHAT; CDR2 reads FNYEAQ (reference sequence). This CDR3 is built from 13 residues. The junction had 6 bases not matched to a gene; V was cut back by 4 bases and J by 6 bases. CDR3: CASSSTGASEQYF. For the CDR3, the DNA is TGTGCCAGCAGCTCCACAGGGGCGAGCGAGCAGTACTTC.

Here the CDR3 DNA reads TGCGCCAGCAGCTTGGGCGGGACTTACGCCTACGAGCAGTACTTC. As protein: CASSLGGTYAYEQYF. This chain uses TRBV5-1 with TRBJ2-7, with a possible D match to TRBD2 (6 bases). The V end was cut by 0 bases, the J end by 2 bases, with 12 bases between. The CDR3 consists of 15 residues. Per the germline V gene, CDR1 is SGHRS and CDR2 is YFSETQ.